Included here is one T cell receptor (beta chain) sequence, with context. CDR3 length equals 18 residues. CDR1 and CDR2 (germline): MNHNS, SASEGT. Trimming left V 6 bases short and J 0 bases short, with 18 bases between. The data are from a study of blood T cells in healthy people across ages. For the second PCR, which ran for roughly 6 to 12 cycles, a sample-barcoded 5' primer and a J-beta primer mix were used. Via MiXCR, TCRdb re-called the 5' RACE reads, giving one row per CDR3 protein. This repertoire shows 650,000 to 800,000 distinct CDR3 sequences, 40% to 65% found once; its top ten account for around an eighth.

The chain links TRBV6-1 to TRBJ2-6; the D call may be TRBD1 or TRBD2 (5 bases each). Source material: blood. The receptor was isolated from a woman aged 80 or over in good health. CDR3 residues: CASSLGPPNFSGANVLTF. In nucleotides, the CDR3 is TGTGCCAGCAGCCTGGGACCGCCTAACTTCTCTGGGGCCAACGTCCTGACTTTC.